What follows are 8 T cell receptor beta chains derived from one specimen sequenced in a study of blood T cells in healthy people across ages. It was with a sample-barcoded 5' primer and a J-beta primer mix that a second PCR of roughly 7 to 11 cycles was run. Each CDR3 protein is one row after TCRdb ran MiXCR on the 5' RACE reads. The table shows about 1.5 million distinct CDR3 sequences, with less than 45% occurring only once. The sequencing input was blood. These receptors all stem from a woman between 18 and 29 years old in good health.

The gene calls are TRBV7-2 and TRBJ1-2; weak D call: TRBD1 (5 bases). The CDR3 is 15 amino acids. CDR1 is SGHTA and CDR2 is FQGNSA in the germline V gene. Trimming took 5 bases from V and 4 from J, leaving 17 bases between them. The CDR3 region has the DNA TGTGCCAGCAGCGTAGAACAGGACCTCGTCTATGGCTACACCTTC. This codes for CASSVEQDLVYGYTF.

This clonotype showed up just a few times. The chain links TRBV14 to TRBJ2-1; 8 nucleotides agree with TRBD2. The trim removed 3 bases at V and 4 bases at J, leaving 5 bases unmatched. The length of the CDR3 is 15 residues. The germline gives CDR1 SGHDN, CDR2 FVKESK. The CDR3 nucleotides read TGTGCCAGCAGCCATGAGCGGGGGACTTACAATGAGCAGTTCTTC. It yields the protein CASSHERGTYNEQFF.

The genes are TRBV7-9 and TRBJ1-1; D is possibly TRBD1 (6 bases). In germline, CDR1 is SEHNR, CDR2 FQNEAQ (reference sequence). This CDR3 spans 13 amino acids. V was shortened by 11 bases and J by 1 base, with 14 bases between the two germline ends. CDR3 protein: CAGGRQANTEAFF. CDR3 bases: TGTGCCGGGGGCCGACAAGCGAACACTGAAGCTTTCTTT.

The chain combines TRBV10-3 with TRBJ1-1, with D possibly being TRBD1 (5 bases). V dropped 0 bases and J dropped 5 bases, with 19 bases sitting between them. The CDR3 contains 17 residues. Germline V gene data show CDR1 as ENHRY and CDR2 as SYGVKD. CDR3 DNA sequence: TGTGCCATCAGTGAGTCGGGCAGGGCAGGTTTGTGGACTGAAGCTTTCTTT. It codes for CAISESGRAGLWTEAFF.

Here the CDR3 reads CASRQDTTGDPYEQYF. The CDR3 nucleotides are TGTGCCAGCCGCCAGGATACAACAGGCGATCCCTACGAGCAGTACTTC. The gene calls are TRBV6-6 and TRBJ2-5; TRBD1 is a possible D gene (5 bases). The DNA matches TRBJ2-7 better at its end, which makes the J call doubtful. Germline V gives CDR1 MNHNY, CDR2 SVGAGI (reference sequence). The CDR3 contains 16 residues.

In its sample, this clonotype was seen once. This chain links TRBV5-5 with TRBJ2-1; TRBD2 might be the D (6 bases). The V end was cut by 0 bases, the J end by 1 base, with 14 bases between. The CDR3 has 17 residues. Germline CDR1 SGHKS, CDR2 YYEKEE (reference sequence). CDR3 coding DNA: TGTGCCAGCAGCTTGGTTGGGACTGTCGGATCCTACAATGAGCAGTTCTTC. Its translation is CASSLVGTVGSYNEQFF.

The chain carries TRBV15 and TRBJ2-7, with D perhaps TRBD2 (5 bases). The V and J ends lost 1 base and 2 bases respectively, with 12 bases between them. Germline assignment: CDR1 LNHNV and CDR2 YYDKDF (reference sequence). The CDR3 runs 15 residues. Here the CDR3 reads CATSRGPADTYEQYF. CDR3 bases: TGTGCCACCAGCAGAGGGCCAGCGGATACCTACGAGCAGTACTTC.

This clonotype was counted a few times. The chain carries TRBV4-2 and TRBJ1-4; D is unresolved. This CDR3 spans 15 amino acids. V gave up 3 bases and J gave up 0 bases, with 8 bases separating them. Germline CDR1 LGHNA, CDR2 YNFKEQ. For the CDR3, the DNA is TGTGCCAGCAGCCATGATAGGTCAACTAATGAAAAACTGTTTTTT. Translation gives CASSHDRSTNEKLFF.